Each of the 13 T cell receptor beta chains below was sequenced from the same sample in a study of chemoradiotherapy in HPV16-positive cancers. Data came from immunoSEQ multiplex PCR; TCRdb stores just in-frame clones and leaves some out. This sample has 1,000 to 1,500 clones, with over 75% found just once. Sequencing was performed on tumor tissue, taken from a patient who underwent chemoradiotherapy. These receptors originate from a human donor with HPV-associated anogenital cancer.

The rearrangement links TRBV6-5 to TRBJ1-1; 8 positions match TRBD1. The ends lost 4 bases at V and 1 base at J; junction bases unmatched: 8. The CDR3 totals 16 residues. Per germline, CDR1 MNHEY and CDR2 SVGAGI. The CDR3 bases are TGTGCCAGCAGTTTAGGACAGGGCCCGGCGAACACTGAAGCTTTCTTT. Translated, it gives CASSLGQGPANTEAFF.

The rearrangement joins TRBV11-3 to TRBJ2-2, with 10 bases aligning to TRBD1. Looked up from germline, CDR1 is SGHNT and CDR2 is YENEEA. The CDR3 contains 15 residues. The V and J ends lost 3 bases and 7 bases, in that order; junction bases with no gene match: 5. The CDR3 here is CASSFSGQGFGELFF. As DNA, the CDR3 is TGTGCCAGCAGCTTCTCGGGACAGGGGTTCGGGGAGCTGTTTTTT. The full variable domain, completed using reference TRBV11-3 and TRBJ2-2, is EAGVVQSPRYKIIEKKQPVAFWCNPISGHNTLYWYLQNLGQGPELLIRYENEEAVDDSQLPKDRFSAERLKGVDSTLKIQPAELGDSAVYLCASSFSGQGFGELFFGEGSRLTVL.

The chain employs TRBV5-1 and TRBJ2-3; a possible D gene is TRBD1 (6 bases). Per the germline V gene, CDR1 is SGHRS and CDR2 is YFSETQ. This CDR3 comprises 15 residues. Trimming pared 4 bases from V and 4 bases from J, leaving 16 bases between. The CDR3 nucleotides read TGCGCCAGCAGCCCTGGCCGTCAGGGGTCAGATACGCAGTATTTT. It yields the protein CASSPGRQGSDTQYF.

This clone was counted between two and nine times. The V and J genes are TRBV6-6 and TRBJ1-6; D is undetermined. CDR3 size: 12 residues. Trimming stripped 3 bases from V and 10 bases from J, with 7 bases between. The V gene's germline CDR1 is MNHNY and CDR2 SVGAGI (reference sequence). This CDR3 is CASSYPRSPLHF. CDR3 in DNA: TGTGCCAGCAGTTATCCCCGGTCACCCCTCCACTTT.

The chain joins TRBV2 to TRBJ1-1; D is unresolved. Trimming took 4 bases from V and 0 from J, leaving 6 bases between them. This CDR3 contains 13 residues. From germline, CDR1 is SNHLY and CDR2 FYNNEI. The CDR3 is CASSVGVNTEAFF. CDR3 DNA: TGTGCCAGCAGTGTAGGCGTGAACACTGAAGCTTTCTTT.

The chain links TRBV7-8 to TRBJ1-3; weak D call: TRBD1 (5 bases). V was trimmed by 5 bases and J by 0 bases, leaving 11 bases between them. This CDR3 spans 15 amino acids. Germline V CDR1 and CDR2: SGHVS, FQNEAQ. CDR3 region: CASSPDRNSGNTIYF. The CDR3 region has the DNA TGTGCCAGCAGCCCCGACAGAAACTCTGGAAACACCATATATTTT.

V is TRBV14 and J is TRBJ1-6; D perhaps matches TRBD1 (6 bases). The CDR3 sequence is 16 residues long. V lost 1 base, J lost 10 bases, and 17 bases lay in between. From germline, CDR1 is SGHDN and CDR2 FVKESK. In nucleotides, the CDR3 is TGTGCCAGCAGCCAAGTTCGGGGGGCTCTGGGATCACCCCTCCACTTT. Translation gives CASSQVRGALGSPLHF. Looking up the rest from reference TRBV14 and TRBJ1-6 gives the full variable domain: EAGVTQFPSHSVIEKGQTVTLRCDPISGHDNLYWYRRVMGKEIKFLLHFVKESKQDESGMPNNRFLAERTGGTYSTLKVQPAELEDSGVYFCASSQVRGALGSPLHFGNGTRLTVT.

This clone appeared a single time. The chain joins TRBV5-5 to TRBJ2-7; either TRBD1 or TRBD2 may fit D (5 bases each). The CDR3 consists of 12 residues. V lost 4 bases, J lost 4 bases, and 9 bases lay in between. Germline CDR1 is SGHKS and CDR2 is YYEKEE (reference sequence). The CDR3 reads CASSRDVYEQYF. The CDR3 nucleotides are TGTGCCAGCAGCCGGGACGTTTACGAGCAGTACTTC.

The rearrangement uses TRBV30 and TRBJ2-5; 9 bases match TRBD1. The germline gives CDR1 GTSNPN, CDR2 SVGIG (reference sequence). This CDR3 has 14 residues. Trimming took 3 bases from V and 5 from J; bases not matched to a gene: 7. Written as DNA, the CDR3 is TGTGCCTGGAGGAAACAGGGGGCTTTGGAGACCCAGTACTTC. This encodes CAWRKQGALETQYF. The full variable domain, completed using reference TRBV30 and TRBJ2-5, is SQTIHQWPATLVQPVGSPLSLECTVEGTSNPNLYWYRQAAGRGLQLLFYSVGIGQISSEVPQNLSASRPQDRQFILSSKKLLLSDSGFYLCAWRKQGALETQYFGPGTRLLVL.

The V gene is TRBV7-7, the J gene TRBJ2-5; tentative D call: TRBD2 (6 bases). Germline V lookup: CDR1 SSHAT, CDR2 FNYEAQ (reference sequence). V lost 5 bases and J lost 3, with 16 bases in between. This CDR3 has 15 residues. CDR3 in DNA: TGTGCCAGCAGCGCCGGAGGGGCAGGGAAAGAGACCCAGTACTTC. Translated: CASSAGGAGKETQYF. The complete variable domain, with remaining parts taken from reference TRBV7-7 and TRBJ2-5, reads GAGVSQSPRYKVTKRGQDVTLRCDPISSHATLYWYQQALGQGPEFLTYFNYEAQPDKSGLPSDRFSAERPEGSISTLTIQRTEQRDSAMYRCASSAGGAGKETQYFGPGTRLLVL.

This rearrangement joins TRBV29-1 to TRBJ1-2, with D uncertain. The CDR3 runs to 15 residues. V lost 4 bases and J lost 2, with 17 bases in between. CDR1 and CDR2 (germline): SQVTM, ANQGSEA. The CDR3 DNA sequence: TGCAGCGTTGCGGGCTCACAAGCTCTCAACTATGGCTACACCTTC. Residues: CSVAGSQALNYGYTF.

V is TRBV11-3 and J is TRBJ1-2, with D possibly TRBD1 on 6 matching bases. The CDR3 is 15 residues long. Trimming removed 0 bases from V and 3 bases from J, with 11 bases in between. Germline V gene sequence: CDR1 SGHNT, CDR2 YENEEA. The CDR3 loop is CASSLDRRGDYGYTF. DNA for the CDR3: TGTGCCAGCAGCTTAGATCGAAGGGGGGACTATGGCTACACCTTC.

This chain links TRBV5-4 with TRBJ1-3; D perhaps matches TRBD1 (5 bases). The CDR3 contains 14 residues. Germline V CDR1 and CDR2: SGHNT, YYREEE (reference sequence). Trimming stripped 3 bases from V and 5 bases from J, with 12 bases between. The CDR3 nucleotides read TGTGCCAGCAGCTGGGGGGGGTCCCGAAACACCATATATTTT. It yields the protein CASSWGGSRNTIYF.